Listed below are T cell receptor beta chains from one sample, sequenced in a study of T cell responses to AZD1222 COVID-19 vaccine. Generated by immunoSEQ multiplex PCR, the TCRdb table keeps only in-frame clones and is missing some. Counted here are some 110,000 clones, 82% occurring once; the ten biggest clones make up 4.5% to 6%. The material sequenced was peripheral blood, taken on day 0 of AZD1222 vaccination. These receptors all stem from an adult in good health. Each CDR3 is given with its conserved first and last residue. Each record gives: V gene, J gene, CDR3 protein.

>TRBV4-2|TRBJ1-2
CASSQPGLNYGYTF
>TRBV10-1|TRBJ1-1
CASRDGNTEAFF
>TRBV7-7|TRBJ2-1
CASSFQSGDEQFF
>TRBV7-3|TRBJ1-5
CASSQIRGALQHF
>TRBV7-9|TRBJ2-2
CASSLAGEMELFF
>TRBV12-3/TRBV12-4|TRBJ2-1
CASSLRGNEQFF
>TRBV6-5|TRBJ1-1
CASSYGQFTEAFF
>TRBV19|TRBJ1-4
CASSIVVTGGEKLFF
>TRBV3-1/TRBV3-2|TRBJ1-6
CASSQGRANSPLHF
>TRBV6-6|TRBJ1-1
CASTPLPAGLAFF
>TRBV20-1|TRBJ2-5
CSARDVQTQYF
>TRBV4-2|TRBJ2-1
CASSPPGGGEQFF
>TRBV4-3|TRBJ1-1
CASRRDLNTEAFF
>TRBV4-2|TRBJ2-7
CASSQDLNGDYEQYF
>TRBV9|TRBJ2-3
CASSVGKGQIYTDTQYF
>TRBV6-2/TRBV6-3|TRBJ2-5
CASSSTAARGTQYF
>TRBV12-5|TRBJ2-5
CASGLDQLAGGKETQYF
>TRBV3-1/TRBV3-2|TRBJ1-3
CASSPRVGVGNTIYF
>TRBV10-3|TRBJ2-5
CAISESRGIQETQYF
>TRBV2|TRBJ1-2
CASSEDSYGYTF
>TRBV6-5|TRBJ2-1
CASSYRGPGADEQFF
>TRBV15|TRBJ2-2
CATSRARKNTGELFF
>TRBV29-1|TRBJ1-2
CSVQGSEGGGYTF
>TRBV7-7|TRBJ1-2
CASSPSTGCNYGYTF
>TRBV5-1|TRBJ1-2
CASRAGGQNYGYTF
>TRBV5-1|TRBJ2-7
CASSFTADSYEQYF
>TRBV6-5|TRBJ2-7
CASSYGEQYF
>TRBV4-3|TRBJ2-1
CASSQETSGGFQFF
>TRBV4-1|TRBJ2-1
CASSRDFFANEQFF
>TRBV29-1|TRBJ2-7
CSVGIQGSPRLYEQYF
>TRBV6-2/TRBV6-3|TRBJ2-5
CASSQEQGRETQYF
>TRBV4-3|TRBJ1-1
CASSHLGRGNTEAFF
>TRBV7-8|TRBJ1-1
CASTLGVWDTEAFF
>TRBV7-9|TRBJ1-1
CASRHFPSHTSGPEAFF
>TRBV6-2/TRBV6-3|TRBJ2-7
CASSYSRTSGDYEQYF
>TRBV5-1|TRBJ2-3
CASSRTGGGDTQYF
>TRBV11-2|TRBJ2-3
CASSRPGGDQDTQYF
>TRBV7-8|TRBJ2-3
CASNRGGRGQTDTQYF
>TRBV19|TRBJ1-2
CASTGQGDYGYTF
>TRBV7-9|TRBJ2-3
CASSSTVLWSTDTQYF